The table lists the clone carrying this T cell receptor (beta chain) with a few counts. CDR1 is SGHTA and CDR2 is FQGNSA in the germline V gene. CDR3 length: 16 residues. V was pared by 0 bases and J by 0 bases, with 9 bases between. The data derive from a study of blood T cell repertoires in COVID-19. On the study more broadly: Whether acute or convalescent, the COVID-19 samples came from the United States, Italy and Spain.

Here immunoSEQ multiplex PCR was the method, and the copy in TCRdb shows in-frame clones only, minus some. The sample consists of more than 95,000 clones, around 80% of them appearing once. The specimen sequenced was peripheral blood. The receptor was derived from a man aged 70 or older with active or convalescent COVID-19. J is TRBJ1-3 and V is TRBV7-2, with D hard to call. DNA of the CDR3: TGTGCCAGCAGCTTAGCGGTCCGGGACTCTGGAAACACCATATATTTT. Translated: CASSLAVRDSGNTIYF.